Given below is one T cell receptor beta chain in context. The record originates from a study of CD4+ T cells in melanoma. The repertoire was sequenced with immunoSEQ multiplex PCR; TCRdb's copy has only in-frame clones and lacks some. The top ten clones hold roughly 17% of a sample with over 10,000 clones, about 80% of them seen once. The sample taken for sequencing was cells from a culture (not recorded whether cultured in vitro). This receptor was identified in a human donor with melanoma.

In DNA form, the CDR3 reads TGCGCCAGCAGCTTAGTAGGCGCGGGGGGAACATACCAAGAGACCCAGTACTTC. This encodes CASSLVGAGGTYQETQYF. The V call is TRBV5-1, the J call TRBJ2-5, with 8 bases lining up with TRBD2. The CDR3 length is 18 residues. Germline V CDR1 and CDR2: SGHRS, YFSETQ. V was clipped by 2 bases and J by 0 bases; unmatched bases: 12.